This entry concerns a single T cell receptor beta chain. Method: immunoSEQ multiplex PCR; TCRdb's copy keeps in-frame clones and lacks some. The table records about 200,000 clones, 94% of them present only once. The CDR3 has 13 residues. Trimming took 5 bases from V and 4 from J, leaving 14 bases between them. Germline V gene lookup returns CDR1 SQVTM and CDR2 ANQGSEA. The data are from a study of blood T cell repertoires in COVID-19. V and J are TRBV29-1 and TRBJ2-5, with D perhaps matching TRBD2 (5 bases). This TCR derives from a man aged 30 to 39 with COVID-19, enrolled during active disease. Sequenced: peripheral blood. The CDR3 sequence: CSVLGGSGETQYF. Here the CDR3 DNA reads TGCAGCGTTCTCGGCGGGTCTGGAGAGACCCAGTACTTC.